This passage covers 29 T cell receptor beta chains from one sample sequenced in a study of CD8 T cells in Susac syndrome. After extraction with the RNeasy kit, about 0.45 to 1 ug of the RNA was reverse transcribed using random hexamers. Each CDR3 protein gets one entry after TCRdb re-called the immunoSEQ multiplex PCR reads with MiXCR. The sample has some 300,000 distinct CDR3 sequences, 85% seen once. Sequenced sample: CD8+ T cells from PBMCs. Receptors were obtained from a human donor with multiple sclerosis.

The gene calls are TRBV6-5 and TRBJ2-5; unclear D gene. The CDR3 extends over 11 amino acids. The germline V and J ends were trimmed by 4 bases and 3 bases, with 3 bases remaining between them. CDR1 is MNHEY and CDR2 is SVGAGI in the germline V gene. The CDR3 sequence is CASSLKETQYF. The CDR3 bases are TGTGCCAGCAGTTTAAAAGAGACCCAGTACTTC.

This chain joins TRBV3-1 and TRBJ2-1, with D hard to call. V was trimmed by 4 bases and J by 0 bases, leaving 16 bases between them. Germline lookup yields CDR1 LGHDT and CDR2 YNNKEL (reference sequence). The CDR3 is 17 residues long. The CDR3 DNA sequence: TGTGCCAGCAGCCTCCCCTTCGGGCATAGCTCCTACAATGAGCAGTTCTTC. Translating it yields CASSLPFGHSSYNEQFF.

The chain carries TRBV7-9 and TRBJ2-6; D might be TRBD2 (6 bases). The CDR3 is 17 residues long. Deletions cut 0 bases from V and 1 base from J, with 10 bases between. Germline CDR1 reads SEHNR; CDR2 reads FQNEAQ (reference sequence). In DNA form, the CDR3 reads TGTGCCAGCAGCTTAGCGCCGGGAGTTTCTGGGGCCAACGTCCTGACTTTC. It translates to CASSLAPGVSGANVLTF.

This clonotype was observed a handful of times. The rearrangement links TRBV13 to TRBJ2-3, with 7 positions matching TRBD2. V was pared by 3 bases and J by 3 bases, with 6 bases of the junction left unmatched. Germline V gene data show CDR1 as PRHDT and CDR2 as FYEKMQ (reference sequence). This CDR3 has 15 amino acids. The CDR3 sequence: CASSFQTSWTDTQYF. The CDR3 coding sequence is TGTGCCAGCAGCTTCCAGACTAGCTGGACAGATACGCAGTATTTT.

V gene TRBV9 combines with J gene TRBJ2-2; D uncertain. There are 14 residues in the CDR3. CDR1 and CDR2 from the germline V gene are SGDLS and YYNGEE. Trimming removed 1 base at V and 2 bases at J, with 6 bases between. This CDR3 is CASSVIVNTGELFF. The DNA of the CDR3 is TGTGCCAGCAGCGTAATAGTAAACACCGGGGAGCTGTTTTTT.

The gene calls are TRBV4-3 and TRBJ2-1, with 7 bases fitting TRBD1. Germline values: CDR1 LGHNA, CDR2 YSLEER. V was clipped by 5 bases and J by 10 bases; unmatched bases: 8. This CDR3 has 13 residues. The DNA for the CDR3 is TGCGCCAGCAGCGATGACAGGGCAGGAGAGCAGTTCTTC. This codes for CASSDDRAGEQFF.

The chain carries TRBV4-3 and TRBJ2-7; TRBD2 aligns across 7 bases. CDR3 length: 15 residues. V was pared by 5 bases and J by 1 base, with 8 bases of the junction left unmatched. Germline V gene lookup returns CDR1 LGHNA and CDR2 YSLEER. This CDR3 is CASSDEAGWSYEQYF. The CDR3 coding sequence is TGCGCCAGCAGCGATGAAGCGGGATGGTCCTACGAGCAGTACTTC.

Only a few counts were recorded for this clonotype. The rearrangement links TRBV5-5 to TRBJ1-1; D not resolved. V was cut by 0 bases and J by 5 bases, with 8 bases left in between. The CDR3 has 13 residues. In germline, CDR1 is SGHKS, CDR2 YYEKEE (reference sequence). The CDR3 protein is CASSLGAGTEAFF. CDR3 DNA: TGTGCCAGCAGCTTGGGGGCAGGTACTGAAGCTTTCTTT.

This chain joins TRBV4-1 and TRBJ1-2, with 7 bases matching TRBD1. Germline V gene data show CDR1 as MGHRA and CDR2 as YSYEKL. J lost 7 bases, V lost 3 bases, and 2 bases had no gene match. The CDR3 is made up of 12 amino acids. The chain's CDR3 is CASSHRDSGYTF. In nucleotides, the CDR3 is TGCGCCAGCAGCCACCGGGACAGTGGCTACACCTTC.

The chain links TRBV6-2 or TRBV6-3 to TRBJ1-1, with D perhaps TRBD1 (6 bases). Per germline, CDR1 MNHEY and CDR2 SVGEGT. Trimming left V 2 bases short and J 1 base short, with 11 bases between. The CDR3 sequence is 15 residues long. DNA for the CDR3: TGTGCCAGCAGTTACGGCCAGGGACAGAACACTGAAGCTTTCTTT. Translating it yields CASSYGQGQNTEAFF.

The gene calls are TRBV25-1 and TRBJ2-1, with D possibly matching TRBD2 (5 bases). Germline V gives CDR1 MGHDK, CDR2 SYGVNS. The CDR3 length is 15 residues. Trimming shortened V by 3 bases and J by 3 bases, and 12 bases separated the two germline ends. The CDR3, as DNA: TGTGCCAGCAGTGAGGAGCGGACGGACTACAATGAGCAGTTCTTC. As protein: CASSEERTDYNEQFF.

Here the CDR3 reads CASRVDGSYEQYF. The CDR3 DNA reads as TGTGCCAGCAGAGTCGACGGCTCCTACGAGCAGTACTTC. The genes are TRBV7-9 and TRBJ2-7; D unresolved. Germline V gene sequence: CDR1 SEHNR, CDR2 FQNEAQ (reference sequence). The V and J ends lost 6 bases and 0 bases respectively, with 9 bases between them. The length of the CDR3 is 13 residues. Full variable domain (remainder filled in from reference TRBV7-9 and TRBJ2-7): DTGVSQNPRHKITKRGQNVTFRCDPISEHNRLYWYRQTLGQGPEFLTYFQNEAQLEKSRLLSDRFSAERPKGSFSTLEIQRTEQGDSAMYLCASRVDGSYEQYFGPGTRLTVT.

The V gene is TRBV4-3, the J gene TRBJ2-5, with D unresolved. CDR3 length: 16 amino acids. Deletions cut 0 bases from V and 0 bases from J, with 11 bases between. The germline V gene has CDR1 LGHNA and CDR2 YSLEER. CDR3 region: CASSQDLVPYQETQYF. The CDR3, as DNA: TGCGCCAGCAGCCAAGATCTTGTGCCCTACCAAGAGACCCAGTACTTC.

The rearrangement links TRBV11-1 to TRBJ2-1; 9 positions agree with TRBD2. CDR1 is SGHAT, CDR2 FQDESV, per germline (reference sequence). J gave up 8 bases and V 0 bases, and 11 bases lay outside the gene matches. The length of the CDR3 is 17 residues. CDR3 in DNA: TGTGCCAGCAGCTTAGCGGTCGGGGGACTAGCAATAGATGAGCAGTTCTTC. This translates into CASSLAVGGLAIDEQFF.

This sequence joins TRBV4-1 and TRBJ2-3, with 11 bases fitting TRBD2. V shed 1 base, J shed 6 bases, and the junction held 6 bases outside the gene matches. The CDR3 sequence is 16 residues long. CDR1 and CDR2 (germline): MGHRA, YSYEKL. CDR3 in DNA: TGCGCCAGCAGCCAAGGAGTTGGGACTAGCGGCGATACGCAGTATTTT. Amino acid sequence: CASSQGVGTSGDTQYF.

The chain couples TRBV5-1 to TRBJ1-1; D is undetermined. In germline, CDR1 is SGHRS, CDR2 YFSETQ. Trimming took 3 bases from V and 4 from J, leaving 10 bases between them. There are 13 residues in the CDR3. CDR3 loop: CASSSWGITEAFF. In nucleotides, the CDR3 is TGCGCCAGCAGCTCGTGGGGTATCACTGAAGCTTTCTTT.

This chain uses TRBV19 with TRBJ1-5; tentatively, D is TRBD1 (6 bases). The germline CDR1 and CDR2 sequences are LNHDA and SQIVND (reference sequence). V lost 3 bases and J 2 bases, leaving 11 bases between the germline ends. The CDR3 extends over 15 amino acids. The CDR3 loop is CASSIRDIGNQPQHF. CDR3 bases: TGTGCCAGTAGTATCCGGGACATTGGCAATCAGCCCCAGCATTTT.

This clonotype has only one observation. The chain couples TRBV4-3 to TRBJ2-1, with D perhaps matching TRBD2 (6 bases). The CDR3 is 16 residues long. Trimming stripped 4 bases from V and 4 bases from J, with 17 bases between. Germline CDR1 is LGHNA and CDR2 is YSLEER. As DNA, the CDR3 is TGCGCCAGCAGCCTCCGGACGGAGGGCCGATACAATGAGCAGTTCTTC. Translation: CASSLRTEGRYNEQFF.

This chain uses TRBV7-8 with TRBJ2-7; D not certain. Deletions cut 0 bases from V and 2 bases from J, with 8 bases between. The length of the CDR3 is 14 residues. Germline CDR1 is SGHVS and CDR2 is FQNEAQ. DNA of the CDR3: TGTGCCAGCAGCTTAGCAGACATAGCCTACGAGCAGTACTTC. The encoded protein is CASSLADIAYEQYF. Variable domain in full (rest from reference TRBV7-8 and TRBJ2-7): GAGVSQSPRYKVAKRGQDVALRCDPISGHVSLFWYQQALGQGPEFLTYFQNEAQLDKSGLPSDRFFAERPEGSVSTLKIQRTQQEDSAVYLCASSLADIAYEQYFGPGTRLTVT.

This chain links TRBV2 with TRBJ2-7; 8 bases align to TRBD1. The CDR3 extends over 12 amino acids. CDR1 and CDR2 (germline): SNHLY, FYNNEI. V lost 10 bases to trimming and J lost 4 bases; unmatched junction nucleotides: 6. The CDR3: CAMRTGRYEQYF. The CDR3 DNA is TGTGCCATGAGGACAGGGAGGTACGAGCAGTACTTC.

The chain links TRBV24-1 to TRBJ2-2; weak D call: TRBD1 (6 bases). V lost 0 bases, J lost 6 bases, and 10 bases lay in between. The CDR3 contains 15 residues. Looked up from germline, CDR1 is KGHDR and CDR2 is SFDVKD. CDR3 sequence reads: CATSDLKGEAGELFF. The CDR3 nucleotides are TGTGCCACCAGTGATTTGAAGGGGGAAGCCGGGGAGCTGTTTTTT.

The J gene is TRBJ2-1, the V gene TRBV19, with D possibly matching TRBD1 (6 bases). The V end was cut by 3 bases, the J end by 8 bases, with 14 bases between. The CDR3 length is 14 residues. Per germline, CDR1 LNHDA and CDR2 SQIVND (reference sequence). The CDR3 reads CASSIRQVLDEQFF. DNA for the CDR3: TGTGCCAGTAGTATCCGACAGGTCTTAGATGAGCAGTTCTTC.

The chain carries TRBV6-2 or TRBV6-3 and TRBJ2-1, with TRBD2 matching over 10 bases. The CDR3 is 17 residues long. Looked up from germline, CDR1 is MNHEY and CDR2 is SVGEGT. V dropped 4 bases and J dropped 5; count of bases not matched to a gene: 11. In DNA form, the CDR3 reads TGTGCCAGCAGTTTCAAGAGGACTAGCGGAAGAGACAATGAGCAGTTCTTC. Its protein product is CASSFKRTSGRDNEQFF.

The gene calls are TRBV4-3 and TRBJ2-7; D might be TRBD2 (5 bases). The germline CDR1 and CDR2 sequences are LGHNA and YSLEER. The CDR3 length is 13 residues. The ends were cut back, 2 bases at V and 5 bases at J, with 10 bases in the middle. The CDR3 DNA is TGCGCCAGCAGCCAAATGAGGGCAGACGAGCAGTACTTC. Translating it yields CASSQMRADEQYF.

V usage is TRBV15 and J usage is TRBJ2-5; no clear D gene. Per germline, CDR1 LNHNV and CDR2 YYDKDF (reference sequence). With 1 base removed from V and 0 bases from J, the gap between germline ends came to 15 bases. The CDR3 has 17 residues. The chain's CDR3 is CATSRVDPDRYQETQYF. The CDR3 DNA sequence: TGTGCCACCAGCAGAGTTGATCCAGACCGTTACCAAGAGACCCAGTACTTC.

This clonotype was detected only once. This chain links TRBV24-1 with TRBJ1-2; D is ambiguous. CDR3 length: 13 amino acids. V lost 1 base and J 8 bases, leaving 10 bases between the germline ends. The germline V gene encodes CDR1 KGHDR and CDR2 SFDVKD. CDR3 sequence (DNA): TGTGCCACCAGTGATTTCAGCAGAGACGGCTACACCTTC. Translating it yields CATSDFSRDGYTF.

This sequence joins TRBV9 and TRBJ2-3, with 8 bases lining up with TRBD1. V lost 3 bases to trimming and J lost 4 bases; unmatched junction nucleotides: 10. The germline CDR1 and CDR2 sequences are SGDLS and YYNGEE. The CDR3 is made up of 16 amino acids. Here the CDR3 DNA reads TGTGCCAGCAGCGAGAGACAGGGGAGCGGGCCAGATACGCAGTATTTT. It translates to CASSERQGSGPDTQYF.

The gene calls are TRBV27 and TRBJ2-7, with unresolved D. Trimming cost V 3 bases and J 3 bases, with 9 bases left between them. In germline, CDR1 is MNHEY, CDR2 SMNVEV (reference sequence). The length of the CDR3 is 13 residues. CDR3 in amino acids: CASSLKGNYEQYF. The CDR3 DNA follows: TGTGCCAGCAGTTTGAAGGGAAACTACGAGCAGTACTTC.

The chain employs TRBV20-1 and TRBJ2-2; possibly TRBD2 for D (5 bases). V was cut by 5 bases and J by 0 bases, with 28 bases left in between. CDR3 length equals 20 residues. CDR1 and CDR2 from the germline V gene are DFQATT and SNEGSKA (reference sequence). CDR3 nucleotides: TGCAGTGCTCCGCGCCGGGTACTAGGTATTGGGAGCCCGAACACCGGGGAGCTGTTTTTT. It is translated as CSAPRRVLGIGSPNTGELFF.